Following are 19 T cell receptor beta chains from one sample sequenced in a study of blood T cells in healthy people across ages. Next came a second PCR, run for roughly 6 to 11 cycles, which used a sample-barcoded 5' primer along with a J-beta primer mix. TCRdb redid the calling of the 5' RACE reads with MiXCR, one entry per CDR3 protein. The data show around 1.5 million distinct CDR3 sequences, about 35% seen once. Sequences were obtained from blood. The receptors come from a woman aged 25 to 39 in good health.

The J gene is TRBJ2-7, the V gene TRBV7-2; the D gene is possibly TRBD2 (7 bases). The DNA end favors TRBJ2-5, so the J call may be wrong. Germline CDR1 is SGHTA and CDR2 is FQGNSA. The CDR3 spans 16 residues. The CDR3 loop reads CASSRPRGGVEETQYF. The CDR3 DNA reads as TGTGCCAGCAGCCGTCCGAGGGGGGGGGTAGAAGAGACCCAGTACTTC.

The J gene is TRBJ1-1, the V gene TRBV7-3; D unresolved. CDR1 and CDR2 (germline): SGHTA, FQGTGA. The length of the CDR3 is 14 residues. V lost 2 bases and J 3 bases, leaving 10 bases between the germline ends. The CDR3 DNA reads as TGTGCCAGCAGCTTAGAAGGGCTTGACACTGAAGCTTTCTTT. Its protein is CASSLEGLDTEAFF.

Note on this clonotype: An end of the junction does not agree with germline; a read error may underlie this. This rearrangement joins TRBV20-1 to TRBJ2-1; 13 nucleotides align to TRBD2. This CDR3 is 14 amino acids long. The V gene's germline CDR1 is DFQATT and CDR2 SNEGSKA (reference sequence). The CDR3 here is CSARGTSGNYEQFF. CDR3 coding DNA: TGCAGTGCCAGGGGGACTAGCGGGAACTATGAGCAGTTTTTC.

The chain links TRBV4-2 to TRBJ2-3; weak D call: TRBD2 (6 bases). Germline V gives CDR1 LGHNA, CDR2 YNFKEQ. V gave up 3 bases and J gave up 8 bases, with 12 bases separating them. The CDR3 length is 13 residues. CDR3 coding DNA: TGTGCCAGCAGCCACGGGGACTCACCTACGCAGTATTTT. Translating gives CASSHGDSPTQYF.

The chain uses TRBV9 and TRBJ2-7; maybe TRBD2 (7 bases). Per the germline V gene, CDR1 is SGDLS and CDR2 is YYNGEE. The CDR3 extends over 19 amino acids. Trimming stripped 0 bases from V and 3 bases from J, with 25 bases between. Here the CDR3 reads CASSVDDGGIGGPLYEQYF. CDR3 nucleotide sequence: TGTGCCAGCAGCGTAGACGATGGCGGAATCGGGGGGCCACTCTACGAGCAGTACTTC.

J is TRBJ2-7 and V is TRBV10-1, with TRBD2 matching over 11 bases. Trimming removed 8 bases from V and 6 bases from J; junction bases left unmatched: 12. CDR1 and CDR2 (germline): WNHNN, SYGVQD (reference sequence). There are 15 residues in the CDR3. Written as DNA, the CDR3 is TGCGCCAGCCTCTTTCGACTAGCGGGATGGGGCGAGCAGTACTTC. It codes for CASLFRLAGWGEQYF.

V usage is TRBV20-1 and J usage is TRBJ2-3; a possible D gene is TRBD2 (6 bases). The V end was cut by 0 bases, the J end by 2 bases, with 9 bases between. The V gene's germline CDR1 is DFQATT and CDR2 SNEGSKA (reference sequence). This CDR3 has 14 residues. The CDR3 here is CSARDGLNTDTQYF. The CDR3 nucleotides are TGCAGTGCTAGAGACGGACTAAACACAGATACGCAGTATTTT.

The genes are TRBV12-3 or TRBV12-4 and TRBJ2-3, with TRBD2 matching over 9 bases. Trimming at V came to 5 bases and at J to 2 bases, leaving 8 bases not matched to a gene. This CDR3 is built from 16 residues. CDR3 amino acids: CASSLTSGYSTDTQYF. The CDR3 DNA reads TGTGCCAGCAGTCTGACTAGCGGCTACTCCACAGATACGCAGTATTTT.

The chain is built from TRBV10-3 and TRBJ1-2; D call uncertain. V gave up 0 bases and J gave up 10 bases, with 9 bases separating them. Germline CDR1 and CDR2: ENHRY and SYGVKD. CDR3 length: 12 residues. This CDR3 is CAISESGGDYTF. Here the CDR3 DNA reads TGTGCCATCAGTGAGTCTGGCGGAGACTACACCTTC.

This clonotype has at least ten counts. V and J are TRBV27 and TRBJ2-6, with no clear D. The CDR3 covers 15 residues. Looked up from germline, CDR1 is MNHEY and CDR2 is SMNVEV (reference sequence). V was clipped by 5 bases and J by 0 bases, with 8 bases between them. DNA of the CDR3: TGTGCCAGCAGTGGGCTGAGCTCTGGGGCCAACGTCCTGACTTTC. Translation gives CASSGLSSGANVLTF.

The chain couples TRBV18 to TRBJ2-1; 7 bases map to TRBD2. Germline V gene lookup returns CDR1 KGHSH and CDR2 LQKENI. The V segment lost 0 bases and the J segment 10 bases; nucleotides outside the gene matches: 3. The CDR3 consists of 13 residues. In DNA form, the CDR3 reads TGTGCCAGCTCACCACCCGAGCGGGAAGAGCAGTTCTTC. Translated, it gives CASSPPEREEQFF.

This clonotype was detected a few times. V usage is TRBV7-9 and J usage is TRBJ2-5; D is perhaps TRBD1 (6 bases). With the DNA end fitting TRBJ2-7 better, the J assignment may be wrong. Germline assignment: CDR1 SEHNR and CDR2 FQNEAQ (reference sequence). The CDR3 is 14 amino acids. The CDR3 DNA follows: TGTGCCAGCAGCCAGCAGGGGTCCTCCTACGAGCAGTACTTC. It encodes CASSQQGSSYEQYF.

The chain has TRBV5-1 and TRBJ2-1; 9 bases map to TRBD2. Germline trimming cut 1 base from V and 7 bases from J; bases unmatched to any gene: 9. The CDR3 totals 16 residues. The V gene's germline CDR1 is SGHRS and CDR2 YFSETQ. CDR3 amino acids: CASSLLRLAVGNEQFF. CDR3 sequence (DNA): TGCGCCAGCAGCTTGTTGAGACTAGCGGTGGGGAATGAGCAGTTCTTC.

The table lists this clonotype with a few counts. This chain uses TRBV7-7 with TRBJ2-5, with D possibly called TRBD1 or TRBD2 (5 bases each). The CDR3 is 15 residues long. Germline V gene data show CDR1 as SSHAT and CDR2 as FNYEAQ (reference sequence). The V end lost 3 bases, the J end lost 2 bases, and 13 bases lay between the germline ends. CDR3 residues: CASSFGASLQETQYF. The CDR3 DNA is TGTGCCAGCAGCTTCGGGGCTAGCCTACAAGAGACCCAGTACTTC.

This clonotype has a count of ten or more. The V and J genes are TRBV29-1 and TRBJ2-3; 10 bases line up with TRBD2. CDR1 and CDR2 (germline): SQVTM, ANQGSEA. The V gene end was trimmed by 3 bases and the J gene end by 4 bases; junction bases not matched to a gene: 7. CDR3 size: 15 residues. The chain's CDR3 is CSVDRLAGGSDTQYF. The CDR3 nucleotides read TGCAGCGTTGATCGATTAGCGGGAGGTTCAGATACGCAGTATTTT.

Concerning this clonotype itself: One junction end does not reproduce the germline sequence, and a read error may be involved. This sequence joins TRBV12-3 or TRBV12-4 and TRBJ1-1; TRBD1 agrees at 7 bases. This CDR3 is built from 14 residues. Written as DNA, the CDR3 is TGTGCCGGCAGGGGGTCTTGGTCGAACACTGAAGCTTTCTTT. This encodes CAGRGSWSNTEAFF.

This clonotype showed up just a few times. The chain is built from TRBV20-1 and TRBJ2-5, with 8 bases lining up with TRBD2. Germline trimming cut 2 bases from V and 4 bases from J; bases unmatched to any gene: 9. This CDR3 contains 15 residues. Germline V lookup: CDR1 DFQATT, CDR2 SNEGSKA (reference sequence). The DNA of the CDR3 is TGCAGTGCTAGACACACTAGCGGCTGGGGAGAGACCCAGTACTTC. Encoded protein: CSARHTSGWGETQYF.

This clonotype was seen a single time. V usage is TRBV5-1 and J usage is TRBJ1-1; D is unclear. The germline V and J ends were trimmed by 4 bases and 4 bases, with 14 bases remaining between them. Germline V gene sequence: CDR1 SGHRS, CDR2 YFSETQ. The CDR3 is 14 amino acids. The CDR3 spells CASSLVNGFTEAFF. In DNA, the CDR3 is TGCGCCAGCAGCCTCGTTAATGGTTTCACTGAAGCTTTCTTT.

The genes are TRBV20-1 and TRBJ2-7; D is uncertain. The germline gives CDR1 DFQATT, CDR2 SNEGSKA (reference sequence). The CDR3 has 12 amino acids. V lost 3 bases and J lost 3, with 9 bases in between. The CDR3 sequence: CSASGSDYEQYF. The CDR3 DNA is TGCAGTGCTAGCGGGTCGGACTACGAGCAGTACTTC.